These 17 T cell receptor beta chains originate from one sample sequenced in a study of beta chain features in type 1 diabetes. Findings and caveats of the study: People with Type 1 diabetes carried modestly yet significantly shorter TCRB CDR3s in all four CD4+ subsets.

The sequenced template was cDNA made from the entire isolated RNA. Generated by immunoSEQ multiplex PCR, the TCRdb table keeps only in-frame clones and is missing some. The table lists 150,000 to 200,000 clones, roughly 63% of them singletons. These TCRs' antigens remain unknown. The sample was naive CD4+ T cells from blood. The source of these receptors is a man aged 30 to 45 with type 1 diabetes.

This clone was observed a handful of times. This chain links TRBV25-1 with TRBJ2-1; the D is unclear. The germline V gene encodes CDR1 MGHDK and CDR2 SYGVNS. Trimming stripped 4 bases from V and 6 bases from J, with 10 bases between. This CDR3 contains 13 residues. The CDR3 region has the DNA TGTGCCAGCAGTGGAATGGGTTTCAATGAGCAGTTCTTC. This gives the protein CASSGMGFNEQFF.

This clone was seen once. The chain has TRBV10-2 and TRBJ2-5; possibly TRBD1 for D (5 bases). The CDR3 runs 13 residues. The V gene's germline CDR1 is WSHSY and CDR2 SAAADI. Trimming took 4 bases from V and 2 from J, leaving 8 bases between them. The CDR3 DNA reads TGCGCCAGCAGTGGGAAGGGGCAAGAGACCCAGTACTTC. Translation gives CASSGKGQETQYF.

The V call is TRBV9, the J call TRBJ2-4, with TRBD2 matching over 10 bases. Unmatched junction bases numbered 12, after V lost 6 bases and J lost 9 bases. This CDR3 contains 15 residues. CDR1 is SGDLS and CDR2 is YYNGEE in the germline V gene. CDR3: CASNLGTSEFGIQYF. The CDR3 DNA reads as TGTGCCAGCAACCTCGGGACTAGCGAGTTTGGCATTCAGTACTTC.

This clone was detected only a few times. The chain uses TRBV19 and TRBJ1-6, with 8 bases fitting TRBD1. After removal of 7 bases from V and 9 bases from J, the junction contained 8 bases not matched to a gene. The germline V gene encodes CDR1 LNHDA and CDR2 SQIVND (reference sequence). The CDR3 spans 14 residues. Here the CDR3 DNA reads TGTGCCAGTACCAAGGACAGGGAGGGTTCACCCCTCCACTTT. This gives the protein CASTKDREGSPLHF.

The chain has TRBV5-1 and TRBJ1-6; 8 bases fit TRBD1. There are 14 residues in the CDR3. Germline V gene lookup returns CDR1 SGHRS and CDR2 YFSETQ. Germline trimming cut 4 bases from V and 7 bases from J; bases unmatched to any gene: 4. The DNA for the CDR3 is TGCGCCAGCAGCGAGGGACAGGAGAATTCACCCCTCCACTTT. Translation: CASSEGQENSPLHF.

There are a few counts of this clone. The V call is TRBV9, the J call TRBJ2-7; 7 bases fit TRBD1. Germline V lookup: CDR1 SGDLS, CDR2 YYNGEE. CDR3 length equals 16 residues. The ends lost 0 bases at V and 2 bases at J; junction bases unmatched: 8. CDR3 protein: CASSVEQGVLPYEQYF. CDR3 in DNA: TGTGCCAGCAGCGTAGAGCAGGGGGTACTGCCCTACGAGCAGTACTTC.

V usage is TRBV4-3 and J usage is TRBJ2-5, with a possible D match to TRBD2 (5 bases). Germline values: CDR1 LGHNA, CDR2 YSLEER. V lost 0 bases, J lost 2 bases, and 13 bases lay in between. This CDR3 spans 16 amino acids. CDR3 nucleotides: TGCGCCAGCAGCCAAGACGTCCAGACTAAGCAAGAGACCCAGTACTTC. It encodes CASSQDVQTKQETQYF.

The chain links TRBV18 to TRBJ2-1, with D perhaps TRBD1 (5 bases). CDR1 and CDR2 (germline): KGHSH, LQKENI. Trimming removed 0 bases from V and 8 bases from J, with 17 bases in between. The CDR3 runs to 16 residues. The CDR3 coding sequence is TGTGCCAGCTCACCACCGTGGGCAGGGAAAGGGGATGAGCAGTTCTTC. Protein sequence: CASSPPWAGKGDEQFF.

This chain joins TRBV20-1 and TRBJ1-1; the D gene is possibly TRBD1 (5 bases). Germline V gene lookup returns CDR1 DFQATT and CDR2 SNEGSKA (reference sequence). This CDR3 spans 11 amino acids. The CDR3 sequence: CSIQGDTEAFF. The CDR3 bases are TGCAGCATTCAAGGGGACACTGAAGCTTTCTTT.

The chain employs TRBV7-8 and TRBJ2-3; D gene ambiguous. V was clipped by 5 bases and J by 7 bases, with 7 bases between them. The CDR3 covers 11 residues. The germline V gene encodes CDR1 SGHVS and CDR2 FQNEAQ. The CDR3 DNA sequence: TGTGCCAGCAGCCTGGAGCATACGCAGTATTTT. Its protein is CASSLEHTQYF. Looking up the rest from reference TRBV7-8 and TRBJ2-3 gives the full variable domain: GAGVSQSPRYKVAKRGQDVALRCDPISGHVSLFWYQQALGQGPEFLTYFQNEAQLDKSGLPSDRFFAERPEGSVSTLKIQRTQQEDSAVYLCASSLEHTQYFGPGTRLTVL.

V is TRBV29-1 and J is TRBJ2-7; 10 positions match TRBD2. Germline V gives CDR1 SQVTM, CDR2 ANQGSEA. With 7 bases clipped from V and 4 bases from J, the junction kept 7 bases outside the gene matches. This CDR3 has 13 residues. Here the CDR3 DNA reads TGCAGCGAAAGACTAGCGGGTTTATACGAGCAGTACTTC. It yields the protein CSERLAGLYEQYF.

The rearrangement links TRBV25-1 to TRBJ2-7; 8 bases fit TRBD1. Germline CDR1 and CDR2: MGHDK and SYGVNS. Trimming took 8 bases from V and 3 from J; bases not matched to a gene: 3. The CDR3 covers 12 residues. The CDR3 reads CASEGTGYEQYF. In DNA form, the CDR3 reads TGTGCCAGCGAGGGGACAGGCTACGAGCAGTACTTC.

The V call is TRBV28, the J call TRBJ1-2, with 8 bases aligning to TRBD1. J lost 7 bases, V lost 3 bases, and 7 bases had no gene match. CDR1 and CDR2 from the germline V gene are MDHEN and SYDVKM. The CDR3 loop spans 14 amino acids. Here the CDR3 reads CASSLADRAGGYTF. In DNA form, the CDR3 reads TGTGCCAGCAGTTTGGCGGACAGGGCCGGTGGCTACACCTTC.

This chain joins TRBV29-1 and TRBJ2-1; 7 bases are shared with TRBD1. From germline, CDR1 is SQVTM and CDR2 ANQGSEA. Losses at the gene ends were 6 bases for V and 7 bases for J; bases not matched to a gene: 12. CDR3 length equals 14 residues. In DNA form, the CDR3 reads TGCAGCGTCCCGAAAGGGGGCGCGGGTAATGAGCAGTTCTTC. Its protein product is CSVPKGGAGNEQFF.

A few counts support this clone. The chain recombines TRBV2 with TRBJ2-7, with D hard to call. CDR3 length: 13 amino acids. Germline V gene sequence: CDR1 SNHLY, CDR2 FYNNEI. The V end was cut by 1 base, the J end by 3 bases, with 7 bases between. The CDR3 DNA is TGTGCCAGCAGTGAAGGGGTCGACTACGAGCAGTACTTC. Its translation is CASSEGVDYEQYF. Using reference TRBV2 and TRBJ2-7 for the parts outside the CDR3, the full variable domain is EPEVTQTPSHQVTQMGQEVILRCVPISNHLYFYWYRQILGQKVEFLVSFYNNEISEKSEIFDDQFSVERPDGSNFTLKIRSTKLEDSAMYFCASSEGVDYEQYFGPGTRLTVT.

The rearrangement joins TRBV29-1 to TRBJ1-1, with D unresolved. Trimming cost V 3 bases and J 1 base, with 3 bases left between them. The CDR3 length is 11 residues. CDR1 is SQVTM, CDR2 ANQGSEA, per germline. The CDR3: CSVDRNTEAFF. The DNA for the CDR3 is TGCAGCGTTGATAGGAACACTGAAGCTTTCTTT.

CDR3 bases: TGTGCCAGCAGCTCTTTCACAACGAACACCGGGGAGCTGTTTTTT. Amino acids: CASSSFTTNTGELFF. This chain links TRBV7-9 with TRBJ2-2; no reliable D call. Trimming cost V 4 bases and J 0 bases, with 9 bases left between them. Germline values: CDR1 SEHNR, CDR2 FQNEAQ (reference sequence). The CDR3 spans 15 residues.